This T cell receptor (beta chain) was sequenced in a study of T cell responses to AZD1222 COVID-19 vaccine. The CDR3 has 14 amino acids. From germline, CDR1 is GTSNPN and CDR2 SVGIG (reference sequence). The V end lost 4 bases, the J end lost 5 bases, and 12 bases lay between the germline ends. Regarding the study as a whole: Unmutated variant regions are reportedly targeted by nearly half of spike-specific TCRs.

About this clone: Antigen unknown.

Pooling covered second doses at about 4 or about 12 weeks. Sequencing used immunoSEQ multiplex PCR; TCRdb keeps in-frame clones, though not all of them. The sample lists approximately 140,000 clones, 91% occurring once. The sequences come from peripheral blood, collected 28 days after the second AZD1222 dose. This clonotype was obtained from an adult who received the AZD1222 COVID-19 vaccine. The chain couples TRBV30 to TRBJ1-6; weak D call: TRBD1 (6 bases). CDR3 coding DNA: TGTGCCTGGACCCACGCAGGGGATAATTCACCCCTCCACTTT. Protein sequence: CAWTHAGDNSPLHF.